This TCR beta chain emerged from a study of T cell responses to AZD1222 COVID-19 vaccine (TCRdb year 2021). In the study overall: TCR sequencing was performed for 233 trial participants, of whom around 200 were given two doses of AZD1222 and around 25 were given two doses of MenACWY control vaccine. Enrollment into the trials was organized by age into subgroups of 18-55, 56-69 and 70-plus years, and those subgroups contained about 150, 27 and 61 TCR-sequenced participants, respectively.

The research as a whole found: After two AZD1222 doses, both the breadth and the depth of spike-specific TCRs were significantly higher than at day 0 and than in MenACWY recipients. Conclusions about previously exposed vaccinees were limited because only five to seven AZD1222 recipients were SARS-CoV-2 seropositive at baseline. Reportedly, close to half of the unique spike-specific TCRs recognized epitopes lying outside the regions that are mutated in the B.1.351 and B.1.1.7 variants. In the small 56-69-year group, the increase in depth fell short of significance, most likely because of low power. Participants were mostly white British and included more females than males, and it was suggested by the authors that clonal diversity may have been underestimated. The vaccine-associated CD4 TCRs covered the entire spike protein, and the dominant responses fell in regions 160-218 and 743-854. No day 14 peak-response samples were available, so repertoires were characterized only after the peak T cell response.

The CDR3 regions of human TCRbeta chains were analyzed by immunosequencing. The source study handled its data this way. TCRs in the repertoires were compared against a reference library of SARS-CoV-2-specific TCRs that had been generated with the MIRA antigen-specificity platform. Breadth was defined as the fraction of unique TCRs that were SARS-CoV-2-associated, and depth was defined as the fraction of total T cells that were SARS-CoV-2-associated. Using the MIRA data, every spike-specific TCR was mapped to the spike region that the TCR reacted to and assigned to either a CD4 or a CD8 class. Log10-transformed breadth and depth values were compared by one-way ANOVA with Sidak's multiple comparisons tests. The table comes from immuneACCESS by way of TCRdb, which keeps in-frame sequences with V and J called. Part of the clones is missing from these tables; in studies checked, under half for an unresolved V gene and the rest for unknown reasons. That table furnishes V, J and clone size, whereas the DNA furnished D and trimming. A total of roughly 150,000 clones appear in this sample, about 90% of them only once. 5% to 6.5% of the sample is held by the ten biggest clonotypes.

The time point label on this specimen signifies: about 28 days (+/-7) after the second vaccine dose. AZD1222 recipients with second doses at about 4 weeks or about 12 weeks were pooled, because spike-specific TCR depth and breadth did not differ between schedules. Samples from vaccinated people were obtained from the UK trials COV001 and COV002, which included a single-blind randomized controlled phase 2/3 trial of AZD1222 (ChAdOx1 nCoV-19) in healthy adults. Trial participant PBMC samples were collected at day 0 and day 28 after the second dose for TCRbeta chain sequencing. Turning to this clone: Its recognized antigen is unknown. One base away there is no much larger clone; base qualities are not given.

The clonotype originates from an adult who received the AZD1222 COVID-19 vaccine. The sample was peripheral blood, taken 28 days after the second AZD1222 dose.

Here is the DNA: TGCAGTGCTAGTAAGGCTAGCGGGATTTTCTACAATGAGCAGTTCTTC. Its translation is CSASKASGIFYNEQFF. Recombination joined TRBV20-1 with TRBJ2-1; 9 nucleotides in the junction match TRBD2. V and J are trimmed by 3 bases and 3 bases, and the gene matches miss 9 bases of the junction. Its CDR3 holds 16 amino acids, cysteine through phenylalanine. The DNA shown is the 48-base CDR3, in frame from base 1. The germline V gene (reference sequence) specifies DFQATT as CDR1 and SNEGSKA as CDR2.